This is a list of T cell receptor beta chains from one sample in a study of cytomegalovirus exposure and HLA in healthy donors. Clones were sequenced by immunoSEQ multiplex PCR, and TCRdb holds only the in-frame ones, with some missing. The sample contains roughly 170,000 clones, 82% of which appear only once. The sample comprised PBMCs. The origin of the receptors is a male donor in good health and CMV-seronegative. CDR3s include the opening cysteine and the closing phenylalanine or tryptophan. The D gene is left open where the match is weak. Expanded clones are given a class, and other clones once, few, many or no size at all.

-	-	TRBV4-1	TRBJ1-3	CASSQVPGKGNTIYF	TGCGCCAGCAGCCAAGTGCCGGGAAAAGGAAACACCATATATTTT
-	-	TRBV18	TRBJ2-5	CASSKGRGETQYF	TGTGCCAGCTCAAAGGGAAGGGGTGAGACCCAGTACTTC
-	TRBD1	TRBV5-1	TRBJ2-2	CASSVSGTGLPGELFF	TGCGCCAGCAGCGTTTCCGGGACAGGGTTGCCCGGGGAGCTGTTTTTT
-	-	TRBV7-9	TRBJ2-2	CASGFSGGTGELFF	TGTGCCAGCGGTTTTTCGGGTGGCACCGGGGAGCTGTTTTTT
few	TRBD1	TRBV6-5	TRBJ2-7	CASSPTGQPYEQYF	TGTGCCAGCAGTCCGACGGGACAGCCCTACGAGCAGTACTTC
-	-	TRBV18	TRBJ1-6	CASSLQGDSPLHF	TGTGCCAGCTCACTCCAGGGCGATTCACCCCTCCACTTT
-	-	TRBV6-6	TRBJ2-7	CASTPDSSYEQYF	TGTGCCAGCACCCCCGACTCCTCCTACGAGCAGTACTTC
-	TRBD1	TRBV5-6	TRBJ1-2	CASSLAPPDRGHYGYTF	TGTGCCAGCAGCTTGGCCCCTCCGGACAGGGGACACTATGGCTACACCTTC
-	-	TRBV28	TRBJ1-4	CASSLQGATNEKLFF	TGTGCCAGCAGTTTACAGGGTGCAACTAATGAAAAACTGTTTTTT
-	-	TRBV7-6	TRBJ1-2	CASSLGGPGSGGYTF	TGTGCCAGCAGCTTAGGCGGGCCCGGGTCCGGTGGCTACACCTTC
-	-	TRBV13	TRBJ2-1	CASSLGAGYYNEQFF	TGTGCCAGCAGCTTAGGCGCGGGGTACTACAATGAGCAGTTCTTC
-	-	TRBV29-1	TRBJ2-7	CSLSLCGPCSYEQYF	TGCAGCCTTTCACTGTGCGGTCCCTGCTCCTACGAGCAGTACTTC
-	TRBD2	TRBV5-1	TRBJ2-3	CASSLSTGTSGGGTQYF	TGCGCCAGCAGCTTGTCTACCGGGACTAGCGGGGGGGGTACGCAGTATTTT
-	TRBD1	TRBV12-5	TRBJ1-2	CASGLVLRGPPSDSGYTF	TGTGCTAGTGGTTTGGTACTAAGGGGGCCCCCATCAGACTCTGGCTACACCTTC
-	TRBD2	TRBV5-4	TRBJ2-7	CASSLERDSYEQYF	TGTGCCAGCAGCTTGGAGCGGGACTCCTACGAGCAGTACTTC
-	-	TRBV28	TRBJ2-2	CASSLSGDPGELFF	TGTGCCAGCAGTTTATCAGGGGATCCCGGGGAGCTGTTTTTT